The 28 T cell receptor beta chains presented below share a single source sample, sequenced in a study of blood T cell repertoires in COVID-19. The protocol was immunoSEQ multiplex PCR, while the TCRdb copy is restricted to in-frame clones and leaves out a portion. This table has 110,000 or so clones, 83% appearing once. The sample taken for sequencing was peripheral blood. Receptors originate from a woman aged 60 to 75 with acute or convalescent COVID-19.

CDR3 residues: CASSFGGLAGVSPQETQYF. The CDR3 DNA reads TGTGCCAGCAGCTTCGGAGGACTAGCGGGAGTGAGTCCCCAAGAGACCCAGTACTTC. The gene calls are TRBV7-3 and TRBJ2-5, with 13 bases aligning to TRBD2. Germline loops: CDR1 SGHTA, CDR2 FQGTGA. CDR3 length: 19 residues. The trim removed 3 bases at V and 1 base at J, leaving 11 bases unmatched.

The rearrangement uses TRBV15 and TRBJ1-2; 8 bases map to TRBD1. This CDR3 is built from 14 residues. V trimming: 11 bases; J trimming: 8 bases; junction bases outside the gene matches: 16. Germline V gene data show CDR1 as LNHNV and CDR2 as YYDKDF (reference sequence). CDR3 coding DNA: TGTGCCGCCGATCCGGACAGGGCCGTAATAGGCTACACCTTC. It codes for CAADPDRAVIGYTF.

The chain uses TRBV9 and TRBJ2-2; weak D call: TRBD2 (7 bases). Germline V gives CDR1 SGDLS, CDR2 YYNGEE. This CDR3 contains 16 residues. V lost 4 bases and J 7 bases, leaving 20 bases between the germline ends. CDR3: CASSPMAGAGNGELFF. CDR3 bases: TGTGCCAGCAGCCCAATGGCGGGGGCAGGGAACGGGGAGCTGTTTTTT. The entire variable domain, with the rest obtained from reference TRBV9 and TRBJ2-2, is as follows: DSGVTQTPKHLITATGQRVTLRCSPRSGDLSVYWYQQSLDQGLQFLIQYYNGEERAKGNILERFSAQQFPDLHSELNLSSLELGDSALYFCASSPMAGAGNGELFFGEGSRLTVL.

The J gene is TRBJ2-3, the V gene TRBV7-3; 9 bases are shared with TRBD2. Trimming cost V 3 bases and J 4 bases; bases outside gene matches: 2. This CDR3 is 14 amino acids long. CDR1 and CDR2 (germline): SGHTA, FQGTGA. The CDR3 sequence is CASSFAGGADTQYF. The CDR3 DNA reads TGTGCCAGCAGCTTCGCGGGAGGGGCAGATACGCAGTATTTT.

This clone appeared a few times. This rearrangement joins TRBV28 to TRBJ1-2; D gene uncertain. The CDR3 loop spans 16 amino acids. V dropped 5 bases and J dropped 12 bases, with 28 bases sitting between them. Germline V gene data show CDR1 as MDHEN and CDR2 as SYDVKM. The CDR3 protein is CASSATPFLVRSLDTF. The CDR3 region has the DNA TGTGCCAGCAGTGCTACGCCCTTTCTTGTGAGGAGTCTGGACACCTTC.

The chain is built from TRBV2 and TRBJ1-2, with D perhaps matching TRBD1 (5 bases). The germline V and J ends were trimmed by 3 bases and 6 bases, with 14 bases remaining between them. CDR1 is SNHLY, CDR2 FYNNEI, per germline. The CDR3 runs to 14 residues. CDR3 nucleotide sequence: TGTGCCAGCAGTGATAGGCAGGGCAGGGATGGCTACACCTTC. This sequence encodes CASSDRQGRDGYTF.

In its sample, this clone was seen many times. The V call is TRBV3-1 (or the pseudogene TRBV3-2), the J call TRBJ2-2; TRBD2 is a possible D gene (6 bases). CDR1 is LGHDT, CDR2 YNNKEL, per germline (reference sequence). Between the trimmed V and J ends, which lost 3 bases and 8 bases, there was a span of 10 bases. CDR3 length: 13 amino acids. Written as DNA, the CDR3 is TGTGCCAGCAGCCACGGGGGTACTGGGGAGCTGTTTTTT. Amino acid sequence: CASSHGGTGELFF.

The rearrangement joins TRBV27 to TRBJ2-7; TRBD2 matches 7 bases. This CDR3 contains 11 residues. V was clipped by 10 bases and J by 7 bases; unmatched bases: 7. Germline V gene data show CDR1 as MNHEY and CDR2 as SMNVEV (reference sequence). The CDR3 sequence is CATAGVREQYF. The CDR3, as DNA: TGTGCCACCGCGGGAGTTCGGGAGCAGTACTTC.

CDR3: CASSFTTGGDGYTF. As DNA, the CDR3 is TGTGCCAGCAGCTTTACGACAGGGGGGGATGGCTACACCTTC. The chain combines TRBV7-9 with TRBJ1-2, with TRBD1 identical over 9 bases. Unmatched junction bases numbered 5, after V lost 3 bases and J lost 6 bases. Germline V gene sequence: CDR1 SEHNR, CDR2 FQNEAQ (reference sequence). The CDR3 length is 14 residues.

The rearrangement uses TRBV7-9 and TRBJ1-1, with D perhaps TRBD1 (5 bases). The ends were cut back, 1 base at V and 7 bases at J, with 7 bases in the middle. CDR1 and CDR2 (germline): SEHNR, FQNEAQ (reference sequence). The CDR3 runs to 12 residues. The CDR3 DNA is TGTGCCAGCAGCTTAGGGGGCCATGAAGCTTTCTTT. Protein sequence: CASSLGGHEAFF.

The chain uses TRBV3-1 (or the pseudogene TRBV3-2) and TRBJ1-5; TRBD1 matches at 10 bases. The germline V gene encodes CDR1 LGHDT and CDR2 YNNKEL (reference sequence). This CDR3 region has 15 residues. J gave up 6 bases and V 1 base, and 3 bases lay outside the gene matches. The CDR3 region has the DNA TGTGCCAGCAGCCAAGGGACAGGGGGAGGTCAGCCCCAGCATTTT. This encodes CASSQGTGGGQPQHF.

This chain uses TRBV5-1 with TRBJ2-2; D is possibly TRBD1 (5 bases). CDR1 and CDR2 (germline): SGHRS, YFSETQ. V lost 0 bases to trimming and J lost 4 bases, with 10 bases between them. CDR3 length: 15 amino acids. The CDR3 sequence is CASSLGGTGTGELFF. In DNA, the CDR3 is TGCGCCAGCAGCTTGGGGGGCACGGGCACCGGGGAGCTGTTTTTT.

The chain links TRBV30 to TRBJ1-1; D is possibly TRBD1 (5 bases). The CDR3 extends over 13 amino acids. CDR1 and CDR2 (germline): GTSNPN, SVGIG (reference sequence). V was cut by 2 bases and J by 0 bases, with 7 bases left in between. The CDR3 here is CAWSRQLNTEAFF. Here the CDR3 DNA reads TGTGCCTGGAGTAGACAGCTGAACACTGAAGCTTTCTTT.

The rearrangement uses TRBV13 and TRBJ2-1; tentatively, D is TRBD2 (6 bases). V lost 4 bases and J 5 bases, leaving 15 bases between the germline ends. This CDR3 comprises 15 residues. The germline V gene encodes CDR1 PRHDT and CDR2 FYEKMQ (reference sequence). In nucleotides, the CDR3 is TGTGCCAGCAGCTCCCCGGAGGGTCGGAACAATGAGCAGTTCTTC. Its protein product is CASSSPEGRNNEQFF. The full variable domain, completed using reference TRBV13 and TRBJ2-1, is AAGVIQSPRHLIKEKRETATLKCYPIPRHDTVYWYQQGPGQDPQFLISFYEKMQSDKGSIPDRFSAQQFSDYHSELNMSSLELGDSALYFCASSSPEGRNNEQFFGPGTRLTVL.

About this clone: At the DNA level, this CDR3 is encoded by other sequences in the same sample as well. This chain uses TRBV5-1 with TRBJ1-1; the match to TRBD1 covers 8 bases. Germline V CDR1 and CDR2: SGHRS, YFSETQ. V lost 4 bases and J lost 5; bases outside the gene matches: 7. The CDR3 runs to 14 residues. As DNA, the CDR3 is TGCGCCAGCAGCCTTCAGGGGGCTGGGACTGAAGCTTTCTTT. Protein product: CASSLQGAGTEAFF. The full variable domain, completed using reference TRBV5-1 and TRBJ1-1, is KAGVTQTPRYLIKTRGQQVTLSCSPISGHRSVSWYQQTPGQGLQFLFEYFSETQRNKGNFPGRFSGRQFSNSRSEMNVSTLELGDSALYLCASSLQGAGTEAFFGQGTRLTVV.

The V and J genes are TRBV28 and TRBJ1-1, with D possibly TRBD1 on 5 matching bases. Trimming stripped 3 bases from V and 9 bases from J, with 8 bases between. The CDR3 consists of 11 residues. CDR1 MDHEN and CDR2 SYDVKM come from the germline V gene. CDR3 DNA sequence: TGTGCCAGCAGTTTGACAGAAAAAGCTTTCTTT. It encodes CASSLTEKAFF.

This clone was picked up a small number of times. V usage is TRBV4-2 and J usage is TRBJ1-1, with D tentatively TRBD1 (5 bases). Germline loops: CDR1 LGHNA, CDR2 YNFKEQ. Trimming shortened V by 2 bases and J by 3 bases, and 16 bases separated the two germline ends. CDR3 size: 16 residues. CDR3 loop: CASSQFRGREDTEAFF. DNA of the CDR3: TGTGCCAGCAGCCAATTTAGGGGCAGAGAGGACACTGAAGCTTTCTTT.

The chain has TRBV4-1 and TRBJ2-5; 11 bases are shared with TRBD2. This CDR3 has 17 amino acids. CDR1 and CDR2 from the germline V gene are MGHRA and YSYEKL. V trimming: 3 bases; J trimming: 1 base; junction bases outside the gene matches: 7. CDR3 DNA: TGCGCCAGCAGCCAGGGACTAGCGGAAGTAGGCCAAGAGACCCAGTACTTC. Amino acids: CASSQGLAEVGQETQYF.

The V call is TRBV5-8, the J call TRBJ2-1; tentatively, D is TRBD2 (6 bases). V lost 4 bases and J lost 4, with 18 bases in between. CDR3 length equals 16 residues. Germline V CDR1 and CDR2: SGHTS, YDEGEE. DNA of the CDR3: TGTGCCAGCAGCCCAGCAGGAGGGACGGTATACAATGAGCAGTTCTTC. Its translation: CASSPAGGTVYNEQFF.

The V gene is TRBV5-4, the J gene TRBJ1-1; 8 bases fit TRBD1. The ends lost 0 bases at V and 0 bases at J; junction bases unmatched: 4. From germline, CDR1 is SGHNT and CDR2 YYREEE (reference sequence). The CDR3 is made up of 16 amino acids. The CDR3 loop reads CASSLAGQAMNTEAFF. The CDR3 bases are TGTGCCAGCAGCTTGGCGGGACAGGCCATGAACACTGAAGCTTTCTTT.

This chain links TRBV18 with TRBJ1-4, with D hard to call. The CDR3 runs 13 residues. Germline V CDR1 and CDR2: KGHSH, LQKENI. Trimming shortened V by 3 bases and J by 12 bases, and 14 bases separated the two germline ends. The CDR3 DNA reads as TGTGCCAGCTCACCCGGTAGCGCCGTCGAACTGTTTTTT. Its protein is CASSPGSAVELFF.

The J gene is TRBJ1-1, the V gene TRBV7-2; D ambiguous. This CDR3 region has 13 residues. CDR1 and CDR2 (germline): SGHTA, FQGNSA. Trimming removed 1 base at V and 7 bases at J, with 10 bases between. The DNA of the CDR3 is TGTGCCAGCAGCTTAGTCCGGGGTAGTGAAGCTTTCTTT. Translating gives CASSLVRGSEAFF.

In this sample, this clone turned up a few times. The chain combines TRBV7-8 with TRBJ1-1; D possibly corresponds to TRBD1 (6 bases). This CDR3 spans 14 amino acids. V lost 1 base and J 7 bases, leaving 13 bases between the germline ends. Germline V gene lookup returns CDR1 SGHVS and CDR2 FQNEAQ. The CDR3 nucleotides are TGTGCCAGCAGCTTAGTGGCAGGGGCAGGTGAAGCTTTCTTT. Its protein is CASSLVAGAGEAFF.

The CDR3 protein is CATSLGRVNEQFF. The CDR3 region has the DNA TGTGCCACCAGTCTCGGGAGGGTAAATGAGCAGTTCTTC. The genes are TRBV24-1 and TRBJ2-1; 8 bases fit TRBD2. The CDR3 is 13 residues long. V lost 6 bases, J lost 7 bases, and 4 bases stayed unmatched. CDR1 is KGHDR, CDR2 SFDVKD, per germline.

The V call is TRBV6-2 or TRBV6-3, the J call TRBJ1-1; tentatively, D is TRBD1 (6 bases). The germline V gene encodes CDR1 MNHEY and CDR2 SVGEGT. The CDR3 is made up of 13 amino acids. V lost 5 bases to trimming and J lost 0 bases, with 7 bases between them. The CDR3, as DNA: TGTGCCAGCAGTCGACAGGTGAACACTGAAGCTTTCTTT. Encoded protein: CASSRQVNTEAFF.

This chain links TRBV2 with TRBJ2-5; TRBD1 is a possible D gene (6 bases). The V end lost 6 bases, the J end lost 5 bases, and 16 bases lay between the germline ends. This CDR3 has 14 amino acids. Germline V gene lookup returns CDR1 SNHLY and CDR2 FYNNEI. CDR3: CASRFRQDVETQYF. In DNA form, the CDR3 reads TGTGCCAGCAGGTTTAGACAGGACGTGGAGACCCAGTACTTC.

The chain carries TRBV20-1 and TRBJ2-3; 9 positions match TRBD2. The V and J ends lost 6 bases and 6 bases, in that order; junction bases with no gene match: 10. This CDR3 spans 14 amino acids. Per the germline V gene, CDR1 is DFQATT and CDR2 is SNEGSKA (reference sequence). The CDR3 region is CSASYGTSQDTQYF. CDR3 DNA sequence: TGCAGTGCAAGTTACGGGACTAGCCAGGATACGCAGTATTTT.

The table lists this clone with a count of one. This rearrangement joins TRBV28 to TRBJ2-2, with D possibly matching TRBD2 (6 bases). The CDR3 contains 13 residues. Germline V gives CDR1 MDHEN, CDR2 SYDVKM. With 2 bases removed from V and 7 bases from J, the gap between germline ends came to 8 bases. The CDR3 region has the DNA TGTGCCAGCAGTTTAGGGCGGGGCGGGGAGCTGTTTTTT. It is translated as CASSLGRGGELFF.